The sequence of this TCR beta chain was determined in a study of blood T cell repertoires in COVID-19. TCRdb's table, derived via immunoSEQ multiplex PCR, lists solely in-frame clones and lacks some. Among about 210,000 clones listed, around 76% were seen once. The V end lost 1 base, the J end lost 6 bases, and 15 bases lay between the germline ends. Germline lookup yields CDR1 SGHTA and CDR2 FQGNSA. The CDR3 sequence is 15 residues long. The sequence was collected from a woman aged 55-69 years with COVID-19, enrolled during active disease. The sequenced sample consisted of peripheral blood. The rearrangement uses TRBV7-2 and TRBJ1-2; D might be TRBD1 (6 bases). In DNA form, the CDR3 reads TGTGCCAGCAGCTTAGTAGGAAAGGGGGGGGATGGCTACACCTTC. Its translation: CASSLVGKGGDGYTF.